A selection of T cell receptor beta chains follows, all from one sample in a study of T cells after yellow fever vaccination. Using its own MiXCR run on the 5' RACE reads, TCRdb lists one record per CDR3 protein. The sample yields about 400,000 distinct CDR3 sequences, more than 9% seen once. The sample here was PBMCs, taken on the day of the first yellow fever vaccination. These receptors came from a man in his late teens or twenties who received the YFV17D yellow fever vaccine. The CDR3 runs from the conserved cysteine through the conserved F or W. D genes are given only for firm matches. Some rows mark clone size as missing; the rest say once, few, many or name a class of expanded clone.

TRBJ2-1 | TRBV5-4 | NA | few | CASSLEAVRVGEQFF | TGTGCCAGCAGCTTGGAGGCCGTCAGGGTCGGTGAGCAGTTCTTC
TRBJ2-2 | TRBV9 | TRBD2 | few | CASSLWTSGGGGELFF | TGTGCCAGCAGCCTATGGACTAGCGGGGGCGGCGGGGAGCTGTTTTTT
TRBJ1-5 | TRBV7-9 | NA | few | CASSWRNQPQHF | TGTGCCAGCAGTTGGAGAAATCAGCCCCAGCATTTT
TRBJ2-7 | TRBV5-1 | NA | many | CASSLTGQNYEQYF | TGCGCCAGCAGCCTGACGGGACAAAACTACGAGCAGTACTTC
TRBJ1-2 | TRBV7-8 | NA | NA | CASSFEPNYGYTF | TGTGCCAGCAGCTTCGAACCCAACTATGGCTACACCTTC
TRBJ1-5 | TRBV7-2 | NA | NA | CASSLDVGRGNQPQHF | TGTGCCAGCAGCTTAGATGTGGGCCGCGGAAATCAGCCCCAGCATTTT
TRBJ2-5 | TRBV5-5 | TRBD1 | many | CASSLNRGHDEETQYF | TGTGCCAGCAGCTTAAACAGGGGGCACGATGAGGAGACCCAGTACTTC
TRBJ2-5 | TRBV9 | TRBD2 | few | CASSVGQRGPETQYF | TGTGCCAGCAGCGTAGGGCAGCGGGGCCCAGAGACCCAGTACTTC
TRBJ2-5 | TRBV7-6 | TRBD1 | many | CASSLRPGGAGETQYF | TGTGCCAGCAGCTTACGACCAGGGGGCGCGGGGGAGACCCAGTACTTC
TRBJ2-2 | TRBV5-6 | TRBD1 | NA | CASSLVTGDGELFF | TGTGCCAGCAGCTTGGTAACAGGGGACGGGGAGCTGTTTTTT
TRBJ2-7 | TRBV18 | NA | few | CASSPTGPSYEQYF | TGTGCCAGCTCACCTACTGGGCCCTCCTACGAGCAGTACTTC
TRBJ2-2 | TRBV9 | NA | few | CASSKGVGELFF | TGTGCCAGCAGCAAGGGGGTCGGGGAGCTGTTTTTT
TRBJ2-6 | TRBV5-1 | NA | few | CASSFQVSGANVLTF | TGCGCCAGCAGCTTCCAGGTCTCTGGGGCCAACGTCCTGACTTTC
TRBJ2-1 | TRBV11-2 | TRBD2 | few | CASSLWTSGGAGNEQFF | TGTGCCAGCAGCTTGTGGACTAGCGGGGGGGCCGGTAATGAGCAGTTCTTC
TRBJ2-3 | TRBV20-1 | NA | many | CSATTVTDTQYF | TGCAGTGCTACCACAGTAACAGATACGCAGTATTTT
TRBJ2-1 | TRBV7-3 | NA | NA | CASSAVGTPPSEQFF | TGTGCCAGCAGCGCCGTTGGGACCCCGCCAAGTGAGCAGTTCTTC
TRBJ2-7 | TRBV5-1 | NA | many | CASSWFGQRPQSYEQYF | TGCGCCAGCAGCTGGTTCGGGCAGAGACCTCAATCCTACGAGCAGTACTTC
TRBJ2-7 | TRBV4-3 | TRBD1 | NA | CASSRRTGTDEQHF | TGCGCCAGCAGCCGGAGGACAGGGACGGACGAGCAGCACTTC
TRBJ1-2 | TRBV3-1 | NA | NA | CASSQGRANYGYTF | TGTGCCAGCAGCCAAGGCCGGGCTAACTATGGCTACACCTTC
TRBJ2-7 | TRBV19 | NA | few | CASSRSGMSSYEQYF | TGTGCCAGTAGTAGGTCTGGCATGAGCTCCTACGAGCAGTACTTC
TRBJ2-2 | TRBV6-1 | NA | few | CASRELALPGELFF | TGTGCCAGCAGAGAACTAGCCCTCCCCGGGGAGCTGTTTTTT
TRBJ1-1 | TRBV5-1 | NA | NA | CASSLEYLNTEAFF | TGCGCCAGCAGCTTGGAGTATTTGAACACTGAAGCTTTCTTT
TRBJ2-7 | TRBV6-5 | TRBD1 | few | CASSSTGGSPYEQYF | TGTGCCAGCAGTTCTACAGGGGGGTCTCCCTACGAGCAGTACTTC
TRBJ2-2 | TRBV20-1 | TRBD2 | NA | CSARPSGVPGELFF | TGCAGTGCTAGACCTAGCGGGGTCCCCGGGGAGCTGTTTTTT
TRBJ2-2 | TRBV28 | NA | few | CASSSPRRGHTGELFF | TGTGCCAGCAGTTCCCCTAGGAGGGGGCACACCGGGGAGCTGTTTTTT
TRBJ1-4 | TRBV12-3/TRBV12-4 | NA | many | CASSTEVGGEKLFF | TGTGCCAGCAGTACGGAGGTTGGAGGTGAAAAACTGTTTTTT
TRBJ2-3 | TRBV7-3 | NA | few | CASSSHRDTDTQYF | TGTGCCAGCAGCTCTCATAGGGACACAGATACGCAGTATTTT
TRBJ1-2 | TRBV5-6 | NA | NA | CASSLNGIGGYTF | TGTGCCAGCAGTTTGAACGGGATCGGGGGCTACACCTTC
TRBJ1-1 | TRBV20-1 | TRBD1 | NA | CGKRGGGTEAFF | TGCGGCAAGAGAGGGGGCGGCACTGAAGCTTTCTTT
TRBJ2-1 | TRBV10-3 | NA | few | CAIQFQGSEQFF | TGTGCCATCCAATTCCAAGGGAGTGAGCAGTTCTTC
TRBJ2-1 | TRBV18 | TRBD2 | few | CASSPIEAGGNNEQFF | TGTGCCAGCTCACCAATCGAGGCGGGGGGTAACAATGAGCAGTTCTTC
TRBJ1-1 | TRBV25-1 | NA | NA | CASSEGGAWTEAFF | TGTGCCAGCAGTGAAGGGGGCGCGTGGACTGAAGCTTTCTTT
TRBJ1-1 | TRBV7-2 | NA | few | CASSFPTRLPEAFF | TGTGCCAGCAGCTTCCCAACACGACTCCCGGAAGCTTTCTTT
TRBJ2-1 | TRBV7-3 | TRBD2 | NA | CASSLTGGGAYNEQFF | TGTGCCAGCAGCTTAACCGGCGGGGGGGCTTACAATGAGCAGTTCTTC
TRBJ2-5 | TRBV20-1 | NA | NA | CSARSRGETQYF | TGCAGTGCTAGAAGTCGGGGCGAGACCCAGTACTTC
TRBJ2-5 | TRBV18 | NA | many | CASSSGFQETQYF | TGTGCCAGCTCATCGGGCTTTCAAGAGACCCAGTACTTC
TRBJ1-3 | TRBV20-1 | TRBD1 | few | CSARPGTGPGNTIYF | TGCAGTGCCAGACCGGGGACAGGGCCTGGAAACACCATATATTTT
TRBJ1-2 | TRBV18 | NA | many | CASSGDEKGLYGYTF | TGTGCCAGCTCAGGGGACGAAAAGGGATTGTATGGCTACACCTTC
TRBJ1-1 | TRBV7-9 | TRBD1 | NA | CASSSVPGQGMNTEAFF | TGTGCCAGCAGCTCCGTCCCGGGACAGGGAATGAACACTGAAGCTTTCTTT